This TCR beta chain was identified during a study of blood T cell repertoires in COVID-19. About the study: Sources were T cells, B-cell-depleted T cells, or PBMCs; the material itself was cDNA or gDNA.

Clones were read by immunoSEQ multiplex PCR, and TCRdb kept only the in-frame ones, dropping some. The repertoire holds about 26,000 clones, 90% seen once, with about 7.4% in the top ten. The trim removed 1 base at V and 6 bases at J, leaving 9 bases unmatched. The CDR3 contains 16 residues. Germline V gives CDR1 SGHDT, CDR2 YYEEEE. This TCR was recovered from a human donor in a cohort sampled during active COVID-19. The chain employs TRBV5-6 and TRBJ2-2, with 7 bases that match TRBD2. The sample taken for sequencing was peripheral blood. The DNA of the CDR3 is TGTGCCAGCAGCTTGAACGGCCAGGGAGGGGCCGGGGAGCTGTTTTTT. It translates to CASSLNGQGGAGELFF. Full variable domain (outside the CDR3, taken from reference TRBV5-6 and TRBJ2-2): DAGVTQSPTHLIKTRGQQVTLRCSPKSGHDTVSWYQQALGQGPQFIFQYYEEEERQRGNFPDRFSGHQFPNYSSELNVNALLLGDSALYLCASSLNGQGGAGELFFGEGSRLTVL.